This T cell receptor beta chain appears in the sequencing data of a study of T cells in Graves' hyperthyroidism and ophthalmopathy (dated by TCRdb to between 2018 and 2021). For the wider study: Peripheral blood samples were taken at initial diagnosis, before any treatment was given. TCR V-J signatures able to tell the groups apart were searched for in a discovery cohort of 90 to 100 patients, of whom approximately 40 had Graves' ophthalmopathy and 55 to 65 had stable Graves' hyperthyroidism. Prospective prediction of ophthalmopathy was tested in an independent validation cohort consisting of fewer than 20 hyperthyroidism patients and some 17 patients who later progressed to ophthalmopathy. The roughly 100 discovery patients were divided at random into training and test sets in a 7:3 ratio. The study also compared thyroid tissue and blood T-cell repertoires from about six Graves' hyperthyroidism patients. After sampling, hyperthyroidism patients received methimazole starting at 30 mg daily, and ophthalmopathy patients received high-dose intravenous methylprednisolone. The paper describes TCR Vbeta CDR3 sequencing of 135 peripheral blood samples, made up of 43 ophthalmopathy patients, roughly 72 hyperthyroidism patients and 17 progressor patients.

The germline V end is reduced by 8 bases and the J end by 1 base; junction bases left unmatched: 8. Taken from the germline V gene (reference sequence), the CDR1 and CDR2 loops are MNHEY and SMNVEV. The CDR3 contains 14 residues, cysteine and phenylalanine counted. Of all the DNA, just the CDR3 is kept, 42 bases in frame from base 1. Hyperthyroidism patients were aged 18 to 65 years and newly diagnosed, with disease duration of less than 2 months. Patients with uncontrolled infections, other autoimmune diseases, pregnancy or lactation were excluded. Diagnoses were established on the basis of clinical symptoms, serum thyroxine and TRAb, thyroid ultrasound, and orbital computed tomography. Blood from progressor patients was drawn when they were first diagnosed with hyperthyroidism, before any ophthalmopathy symptoms appeared. PBMCs were isolated from 7.5 to 10 ml of fresh peripheral blood by Ficoll-Paque density gradient centrifugation. Patients classed as progressors first received a Graves' hyperthyroidism diagnosis and then went on to develop ophthalmopathy during follow-up. Total RNA was extracted using Trizol reagent, and RNA quality was assessed on an Agilent 2100 Bioanalyzer.

A note on this clonotype: Its antigen specificity is not known. Per-nucleotide qualities are absent, and no much larger clonotype sits a single base away.

What the research found in general, with its limitations: During validation, the model predicted progression to ophthalmopathy a median of approximately six months ahead of onset, with roughly 65% sensitivity and 72.22% specificity. Most expanded thyroid clonotypes (frequency above 0.001) were also detected in blood, a finding suggesting that blood repertoires may reflect thyroid immune responses. In cross-validation, a model built on a 13 V-J signature told ophthalmopathy apart from stable hyperthyroidism with 87.88% sensitivity and roughly 83% specificity, and in testing the same model reached 80%/75%. No statistical method was used to fix the sample size in advance, and group allocation was not hidden from the investigators.

Amplification of TCR beta CDR3 regions was carried out from RNA transcripts. The first round of RT-PCR for the TCR CDR3 was performed with the HTBI primer set and the Qiagen OneStep RT-PCR kit. The libraries were constructed in a second round of multiplex PCR and then size-selected and purified. Libraries were sequenced paired-end with 100 bp reads on an Illumina HiSeq2000. The original pipeline was this. SOAPnuke was used to process the raw data, removing reads that contained adapters or uncalled bases, had a mean Phred below 15, or lacked an exact match to the constant primer or identifier. High-quality paired reads were merged with COPE v1.2.5, and unique nucleotide sequences were defined as clonotypes. Clonotypes were aligned to IMGT TRBV, TRBD and TRBJ reference segments using MiTCR v1.1. Analysis was restricted to V-J combinations with a frequency above 0.0001, which covered about 99% of repertoires. A TCS score was defined as the ratio between F50 (clonal expansion) and ExV (chaos), using BLOSUM62-based TCRdist between CDR3 peptides within each V-J. Welch's t-statistics and random forest reduced fewer than 600 V-J features to some 14, which were used in a naive Bayes classifier (R e1071). TCRdb took the public reads, trimmed them with fastp at Q25, ran MiXCR for clone calling and kept in-frame beta chains. Identical CDR3 proteins give one entry, which carries the most common genes and DNA. The V and J calls, along with clone size, are taken from TCRdb and not from the paper's own processing. Present in this sample are 270,000 or so distinct CDR3 sequences, 25% of which were seen just once. Clones ranked in the top ten supply approximately 30% of the sample.

The sample consisted of blood. This clonotype originated in a man aged 35-49 years with Graves' hyperthyroidism that later progressed to Graves' ophthalmopathy. The rearranged chain carries TRBV27 and TRBJ2-7; TRBD1 aligns with 7 central bases. This receptor has the CDR3 CASGYRGPSYEQYF. The DNA reads TGTGCCAGCGGATACAGGGGCCCTTCCTACGAGCAGTACTTC.